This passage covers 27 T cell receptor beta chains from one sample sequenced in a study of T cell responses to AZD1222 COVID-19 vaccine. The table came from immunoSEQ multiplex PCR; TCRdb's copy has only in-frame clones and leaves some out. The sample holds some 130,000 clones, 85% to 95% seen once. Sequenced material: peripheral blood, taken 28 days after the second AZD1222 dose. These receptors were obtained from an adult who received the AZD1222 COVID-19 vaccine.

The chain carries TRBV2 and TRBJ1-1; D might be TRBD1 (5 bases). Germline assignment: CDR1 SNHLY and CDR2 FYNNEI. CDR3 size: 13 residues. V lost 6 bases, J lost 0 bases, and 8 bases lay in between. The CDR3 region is CASSRVLNTEAFF. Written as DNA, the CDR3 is TGTGCCAGCAGCAGGGTTCTGAACACTGAAGCTTTCTTT.

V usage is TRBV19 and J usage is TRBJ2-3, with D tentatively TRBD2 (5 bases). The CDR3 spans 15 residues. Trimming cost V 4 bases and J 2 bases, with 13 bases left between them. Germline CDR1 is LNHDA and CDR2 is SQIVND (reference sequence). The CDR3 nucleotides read TGTGCCAGTAGTAGGCCGGGGAACCCCACAGATACGCAGTATTTT. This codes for CASSRPGNPTDTQYF.

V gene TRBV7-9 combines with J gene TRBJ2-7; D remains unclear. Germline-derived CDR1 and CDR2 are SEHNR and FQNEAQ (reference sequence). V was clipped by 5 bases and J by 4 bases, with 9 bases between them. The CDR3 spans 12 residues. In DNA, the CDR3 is TGTGCCAGCAGCCTTGTCCCATACGAGCAGTACTTC. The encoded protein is CASSLVPYEQYF.

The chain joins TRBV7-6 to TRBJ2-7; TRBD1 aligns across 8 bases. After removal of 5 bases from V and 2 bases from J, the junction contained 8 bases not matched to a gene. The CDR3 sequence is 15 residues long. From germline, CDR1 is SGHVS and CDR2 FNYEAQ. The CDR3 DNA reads TGTGCCAGCAGCCAGGGGGCACGGGGGCCCTACGAGCAGTACTTC. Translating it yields CASSQGARGPYEQYF.

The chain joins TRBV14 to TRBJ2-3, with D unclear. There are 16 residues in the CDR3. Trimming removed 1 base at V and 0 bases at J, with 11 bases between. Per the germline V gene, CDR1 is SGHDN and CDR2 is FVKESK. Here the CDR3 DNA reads TGTGCCAGCAGCCAAGGCTTGGAGATTAGCACAGATACGCAGTATTTT. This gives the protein CASSQGLEISTDTQYF. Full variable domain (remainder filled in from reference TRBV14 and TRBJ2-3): EAGVTQFPSHSVIEKGQTVTLRCDPISGHDNLYWYRRVMGKEIKFLLHFVKESKQDESGMPNNRFLAERTGGTYSTLKVQPAELEDSGVYFCASSQGLEISTDTQYFGPGTRLTVL.

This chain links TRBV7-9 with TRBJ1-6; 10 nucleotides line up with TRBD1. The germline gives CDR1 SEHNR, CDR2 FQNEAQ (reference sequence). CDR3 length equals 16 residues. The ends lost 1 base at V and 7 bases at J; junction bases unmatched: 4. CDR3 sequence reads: CASSLVLTGGNSPLHF. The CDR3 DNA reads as TGTGCCAGCAGCTTAGTTTTGACAGGGGGCAATTCACCCCTCCACTTT.

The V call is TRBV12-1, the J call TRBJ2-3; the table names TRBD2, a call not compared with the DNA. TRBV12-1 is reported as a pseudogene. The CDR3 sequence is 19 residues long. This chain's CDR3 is CASSPYGLAGGKSTDTQYF. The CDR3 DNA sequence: TGTGCCAGCAGCCCCTACGGACTAGCGGGGGGAAAAAGCACAGATACGCAGTATTTT.

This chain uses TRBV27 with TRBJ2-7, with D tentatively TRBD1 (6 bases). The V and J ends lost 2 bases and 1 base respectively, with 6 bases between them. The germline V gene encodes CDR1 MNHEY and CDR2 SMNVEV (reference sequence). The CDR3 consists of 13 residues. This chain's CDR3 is CASSLQGSYEQYF. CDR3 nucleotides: TGTGCCAGCAGTTTACAGGGGTCCTACGAGCAGTACTTC.

The chain's CDR3 is CASSLIVAGVDGYTF. DNA of the CDR3: TGTGCCAGCAGTTTAATTGTGGCAGGGGTTGATGGCTACACCTTC. This sequence joins TRBV28 and TRBJ1-2; possible D gene TRBD1, 6 bases. Trimming stripped 2 bases from V and 6 bases from J, with 16 bases between. This CDR3 comprises 15 residues. Germline V lookup: CDR1 MDHEN, CDR2 SYDVKM.

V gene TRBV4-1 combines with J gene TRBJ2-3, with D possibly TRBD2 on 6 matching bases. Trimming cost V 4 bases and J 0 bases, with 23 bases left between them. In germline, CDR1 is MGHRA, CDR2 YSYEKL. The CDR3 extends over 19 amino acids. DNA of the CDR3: TGCGCCAGCAGCCGCGTGGGGGGACGGTGGAAAACTAGCACAGATACGCAGTATTTT. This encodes CASSRVGGRWKTSTDTQYF.

Here the CDR3 reads CASSEVGSNQPQHF. The CDR3 coding sequence is TGTGCCAGCAGTGAGGTGGGGAGCAATCAGCCCCAGCATTTT. The V and J genes are TRBV6-1 and TRBJ1-5; D not resolved. This CDR3 region has 14 residues. Per the germline V gene, CDR1 is MNHNS and CDR2 is SASEGT. Trimming pared 3 bases from V and 1 base from J, leaving 7 bases between.

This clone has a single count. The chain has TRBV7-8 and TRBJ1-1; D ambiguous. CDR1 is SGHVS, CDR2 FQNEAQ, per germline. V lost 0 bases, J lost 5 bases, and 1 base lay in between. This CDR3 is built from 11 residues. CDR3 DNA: TGTGCCAGCAGCTTAGCGACTGAAGCTTTCTTT. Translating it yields CASSLATEAFF.

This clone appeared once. The CDR3 DNA is TGTGCCAGCCAAAGGGACAGGGGTCTAAATTCACCCCTCCACTTT. Protein sequence: CASQRDRGLNSPLHF. The rearrangement uses TRBV19 and TRBJ1-6, with 10 bases that match TRBD1. The V segment lost 9 bases and the J segment 7 bases; nucleotides outside the gene matches: 9. Germline values: CDR1 LNHDA, CDR2 SQIVND (reference sequence). CDR3 length: 15 residues.

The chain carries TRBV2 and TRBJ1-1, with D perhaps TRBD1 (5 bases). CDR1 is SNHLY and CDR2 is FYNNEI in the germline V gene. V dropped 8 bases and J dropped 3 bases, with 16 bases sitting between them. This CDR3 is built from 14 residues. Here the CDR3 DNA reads TGTGCCAGCGGACGTCAGGGTACCGACACTGAAGCTTTCTTT. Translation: CASGRQGTDTEAFF.

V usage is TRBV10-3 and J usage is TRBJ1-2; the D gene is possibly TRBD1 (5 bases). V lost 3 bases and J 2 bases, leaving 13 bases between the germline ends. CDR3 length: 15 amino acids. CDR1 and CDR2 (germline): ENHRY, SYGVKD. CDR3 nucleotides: TGTGCCATCAGTGATAGGGGCGGCGAGAACTATGGCTACACCTTC. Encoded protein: CAISDRGGENYGYTF.

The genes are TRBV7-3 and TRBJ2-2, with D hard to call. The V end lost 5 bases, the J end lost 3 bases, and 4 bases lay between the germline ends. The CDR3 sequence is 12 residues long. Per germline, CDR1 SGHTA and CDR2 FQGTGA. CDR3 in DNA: TGTGCCAGCAGCCGAGACACCGGGGAGCTGTTTTTT. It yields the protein CASSRDTGELFF. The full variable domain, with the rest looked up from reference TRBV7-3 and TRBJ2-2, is GAGVSQTPSNKVTEKGKYVELRCDPISGHTALYWYRQSLGQGPEFLIYFQGTGAADDSGLPNDRFFAVRPEGSVSTLKIQRTERGDSAVYLCASSRDTGELFFGEGSRLTVL.

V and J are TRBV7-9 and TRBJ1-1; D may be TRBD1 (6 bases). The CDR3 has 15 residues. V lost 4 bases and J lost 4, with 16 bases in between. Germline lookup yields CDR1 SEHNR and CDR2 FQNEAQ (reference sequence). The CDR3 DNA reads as TGTGCCAGCAGCTCACTACAGGGAATGGGCACTGAAGCTTTCTTT. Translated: CASSSLQGMGTEAFF.

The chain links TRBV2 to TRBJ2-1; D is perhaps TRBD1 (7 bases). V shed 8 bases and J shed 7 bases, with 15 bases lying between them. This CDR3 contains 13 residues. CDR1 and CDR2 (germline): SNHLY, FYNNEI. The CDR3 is CASHLTGRNEQFF. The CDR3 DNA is TGTGCCAGCCACTTGACAGGGAGGAATGAGCAGTTCTTC.

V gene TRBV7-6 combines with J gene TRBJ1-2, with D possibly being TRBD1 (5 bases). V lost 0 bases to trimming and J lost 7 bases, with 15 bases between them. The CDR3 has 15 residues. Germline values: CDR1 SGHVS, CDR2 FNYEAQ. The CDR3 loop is CASSLAGGGISGYTF. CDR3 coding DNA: TGTGCCAGCAGCTTAGCCGGGGGGGGTATCTCTGGCTACACCTTC.

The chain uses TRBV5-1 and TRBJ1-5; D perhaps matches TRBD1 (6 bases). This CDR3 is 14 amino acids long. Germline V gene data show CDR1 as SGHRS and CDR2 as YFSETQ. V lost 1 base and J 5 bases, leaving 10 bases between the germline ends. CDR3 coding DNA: TGCGCCAGCAGCTTGTTCAGGGGTTATCAGCCCCAGCATTTT. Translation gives CASSLFRGYQPQHF.

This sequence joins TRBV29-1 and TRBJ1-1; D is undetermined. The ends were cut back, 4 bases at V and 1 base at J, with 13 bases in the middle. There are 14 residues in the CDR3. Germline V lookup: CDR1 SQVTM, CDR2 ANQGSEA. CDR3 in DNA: TGCAGCGTTGTCGGTCGGATGTCGAACACTGAAGCTTTCTTT. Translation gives CSVVGRMSNTEAFF.

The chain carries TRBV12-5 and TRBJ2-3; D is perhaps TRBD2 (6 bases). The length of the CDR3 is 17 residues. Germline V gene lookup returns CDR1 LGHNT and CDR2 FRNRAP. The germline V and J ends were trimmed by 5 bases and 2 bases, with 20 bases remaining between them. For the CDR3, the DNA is TGTGCTAGTGGTCCGGCCGGGACTTCTAATCCCACAGATACGCAGTATTTT. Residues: CASGPAGTSNPTDTQYF.

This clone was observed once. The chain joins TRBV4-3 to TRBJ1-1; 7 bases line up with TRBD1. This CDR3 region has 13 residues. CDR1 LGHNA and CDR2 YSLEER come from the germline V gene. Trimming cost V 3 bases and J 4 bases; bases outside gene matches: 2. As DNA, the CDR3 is TGCGCCAGCAGCCAGACAGGGAGCACTGAAGCTTTCTTT. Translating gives CASSQTGSTEAFF.

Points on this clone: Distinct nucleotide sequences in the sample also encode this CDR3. The CDR3 here is CASKQGNQPQHF. The DNA of the CDR3 is TGTGCCAGTAAACAGGGCAATCAGCCCCAGCATTTT. The chain has TRBV19 and TRBJ1-5; D may be TRBD1 (5 bases). Germline V CDR1 and CDR2: LNHDA, SQIVND (reference sequence). V was shortened by 7 bases and J by 2 bases, with 6 bases between the two germline ends. The CDR3 contains 12 residues.

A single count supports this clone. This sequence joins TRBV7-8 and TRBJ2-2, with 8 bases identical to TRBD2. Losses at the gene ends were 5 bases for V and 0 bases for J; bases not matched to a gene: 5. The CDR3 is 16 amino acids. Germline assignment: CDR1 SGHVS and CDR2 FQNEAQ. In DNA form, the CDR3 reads TGTGCCAGCAGCCCCTTAGCGGGGACGAACACCGGGGAGCTGTTTTTT. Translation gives CASSPLAGTNTGELFF.

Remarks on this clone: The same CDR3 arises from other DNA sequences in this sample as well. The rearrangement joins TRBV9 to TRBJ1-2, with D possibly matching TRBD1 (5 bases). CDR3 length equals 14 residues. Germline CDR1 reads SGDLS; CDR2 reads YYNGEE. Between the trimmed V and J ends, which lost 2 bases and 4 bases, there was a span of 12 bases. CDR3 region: CASSVDGTAYGYTF. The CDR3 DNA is TGTGCCAGCAGCGTCGACGGGACGGCCTATGGCTACACCTTC.

The CDR3 DNA reads as TGTGCCAGCAGCTTAGGGGCAGAAGAGACCCAGTACTTC. It specifies CASSLGAEETQYF. The V call is TRBV7-9, the J call TRBJ2-5, with no clear D. The length of the CDR3 is 13 residues. Germline lookup yields CDR1 SEHNR and CDR2 FQNEAQ (reference sequence). V was cut by 1 base and J by 3 bases, with 6 bases left in between.